The clone carrying this T cell receptor beta chain showed up just a few times. Unmatched junction bases numbered 16, after V lost 6 bases and J lost 4 bases. CDR3 length: 17 amino acids. CDR1 and CDR2 from the germline V gene are MNHEY and SVGEGT. The sample belongs to a study of CD8 T cells in ankylosing spondylitis. TCRdb used MiXCR to reprocess the 5' RACE reads, holding one entry per CDR3 protein. Among 150,000 to 200,000 distinct CDR3 sequences, around a third were seen once, and the ten largest hold over 5.5%. Sequenced sample: synovial fluid, either unsorted or a sorted T cell fraction (not recorded which). This receptor was obtained from a male donor with ankylosing spondylitis. V is TRBV6-2 or TRBV6-3 and J is TRBJ1-1; 8 nucleotides agree with TRBD1. The CDR3 sequence is CASRRDRGQGVSTEAFF. CDR3 bases: TGTGCCAGCAGACGCGACAGAGGACAGGGTGTTAGCACTGAAGCTTTCTTT.